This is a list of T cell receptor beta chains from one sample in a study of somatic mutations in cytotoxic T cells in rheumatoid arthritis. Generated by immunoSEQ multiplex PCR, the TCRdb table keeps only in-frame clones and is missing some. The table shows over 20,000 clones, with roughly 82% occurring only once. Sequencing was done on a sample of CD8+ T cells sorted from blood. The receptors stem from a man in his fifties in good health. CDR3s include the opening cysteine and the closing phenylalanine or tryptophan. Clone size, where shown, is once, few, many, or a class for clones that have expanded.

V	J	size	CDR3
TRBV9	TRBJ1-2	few	CASTSQGYGYTF
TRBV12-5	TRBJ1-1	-	CASGPGAMNTEAFF
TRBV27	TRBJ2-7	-	CASSETVSYEQYF
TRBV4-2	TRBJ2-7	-	CASSQTGLAGALSYEQYF
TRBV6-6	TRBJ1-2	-	CASSYSISGDGYTF
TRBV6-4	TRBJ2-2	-	CASSEREAGELFF
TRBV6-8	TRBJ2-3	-	CASSYGPLTSGTDTQYF
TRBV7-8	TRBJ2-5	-	CASSQTGQGETQYF
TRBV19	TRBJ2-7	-	CASSIVPSGDSYEQYF
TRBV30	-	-	CALIPDRAIEQYF
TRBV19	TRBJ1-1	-	CASRGQMNTEAFF
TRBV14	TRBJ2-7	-	CASSQWSGEQYF
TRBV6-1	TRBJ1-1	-	CASSARVAPQTNTEAFF
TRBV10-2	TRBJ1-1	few	CASSARQGMNTEAFF
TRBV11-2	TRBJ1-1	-	CASSLLTEGTNTEAFF
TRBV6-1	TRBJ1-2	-	CASGVDRNIPRTF
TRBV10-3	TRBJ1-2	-	CAISELRVPYGYTF
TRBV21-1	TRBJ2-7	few	CASSKNLAGSYEQYF
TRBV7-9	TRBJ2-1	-	CASSGGYEQFF
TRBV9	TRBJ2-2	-	CASSVAIGDPDANTGELFF
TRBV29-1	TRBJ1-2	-	CSVVGTAYGYTF
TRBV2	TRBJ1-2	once	CASTEQGHYGYTF
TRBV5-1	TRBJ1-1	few	CASSKADLMNTEAFF
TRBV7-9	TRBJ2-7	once	CASSLKDAVSYEQYF
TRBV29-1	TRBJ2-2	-	CSVERAGGLNTGELFF
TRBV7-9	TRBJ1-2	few	CASSLGGGYGYTF